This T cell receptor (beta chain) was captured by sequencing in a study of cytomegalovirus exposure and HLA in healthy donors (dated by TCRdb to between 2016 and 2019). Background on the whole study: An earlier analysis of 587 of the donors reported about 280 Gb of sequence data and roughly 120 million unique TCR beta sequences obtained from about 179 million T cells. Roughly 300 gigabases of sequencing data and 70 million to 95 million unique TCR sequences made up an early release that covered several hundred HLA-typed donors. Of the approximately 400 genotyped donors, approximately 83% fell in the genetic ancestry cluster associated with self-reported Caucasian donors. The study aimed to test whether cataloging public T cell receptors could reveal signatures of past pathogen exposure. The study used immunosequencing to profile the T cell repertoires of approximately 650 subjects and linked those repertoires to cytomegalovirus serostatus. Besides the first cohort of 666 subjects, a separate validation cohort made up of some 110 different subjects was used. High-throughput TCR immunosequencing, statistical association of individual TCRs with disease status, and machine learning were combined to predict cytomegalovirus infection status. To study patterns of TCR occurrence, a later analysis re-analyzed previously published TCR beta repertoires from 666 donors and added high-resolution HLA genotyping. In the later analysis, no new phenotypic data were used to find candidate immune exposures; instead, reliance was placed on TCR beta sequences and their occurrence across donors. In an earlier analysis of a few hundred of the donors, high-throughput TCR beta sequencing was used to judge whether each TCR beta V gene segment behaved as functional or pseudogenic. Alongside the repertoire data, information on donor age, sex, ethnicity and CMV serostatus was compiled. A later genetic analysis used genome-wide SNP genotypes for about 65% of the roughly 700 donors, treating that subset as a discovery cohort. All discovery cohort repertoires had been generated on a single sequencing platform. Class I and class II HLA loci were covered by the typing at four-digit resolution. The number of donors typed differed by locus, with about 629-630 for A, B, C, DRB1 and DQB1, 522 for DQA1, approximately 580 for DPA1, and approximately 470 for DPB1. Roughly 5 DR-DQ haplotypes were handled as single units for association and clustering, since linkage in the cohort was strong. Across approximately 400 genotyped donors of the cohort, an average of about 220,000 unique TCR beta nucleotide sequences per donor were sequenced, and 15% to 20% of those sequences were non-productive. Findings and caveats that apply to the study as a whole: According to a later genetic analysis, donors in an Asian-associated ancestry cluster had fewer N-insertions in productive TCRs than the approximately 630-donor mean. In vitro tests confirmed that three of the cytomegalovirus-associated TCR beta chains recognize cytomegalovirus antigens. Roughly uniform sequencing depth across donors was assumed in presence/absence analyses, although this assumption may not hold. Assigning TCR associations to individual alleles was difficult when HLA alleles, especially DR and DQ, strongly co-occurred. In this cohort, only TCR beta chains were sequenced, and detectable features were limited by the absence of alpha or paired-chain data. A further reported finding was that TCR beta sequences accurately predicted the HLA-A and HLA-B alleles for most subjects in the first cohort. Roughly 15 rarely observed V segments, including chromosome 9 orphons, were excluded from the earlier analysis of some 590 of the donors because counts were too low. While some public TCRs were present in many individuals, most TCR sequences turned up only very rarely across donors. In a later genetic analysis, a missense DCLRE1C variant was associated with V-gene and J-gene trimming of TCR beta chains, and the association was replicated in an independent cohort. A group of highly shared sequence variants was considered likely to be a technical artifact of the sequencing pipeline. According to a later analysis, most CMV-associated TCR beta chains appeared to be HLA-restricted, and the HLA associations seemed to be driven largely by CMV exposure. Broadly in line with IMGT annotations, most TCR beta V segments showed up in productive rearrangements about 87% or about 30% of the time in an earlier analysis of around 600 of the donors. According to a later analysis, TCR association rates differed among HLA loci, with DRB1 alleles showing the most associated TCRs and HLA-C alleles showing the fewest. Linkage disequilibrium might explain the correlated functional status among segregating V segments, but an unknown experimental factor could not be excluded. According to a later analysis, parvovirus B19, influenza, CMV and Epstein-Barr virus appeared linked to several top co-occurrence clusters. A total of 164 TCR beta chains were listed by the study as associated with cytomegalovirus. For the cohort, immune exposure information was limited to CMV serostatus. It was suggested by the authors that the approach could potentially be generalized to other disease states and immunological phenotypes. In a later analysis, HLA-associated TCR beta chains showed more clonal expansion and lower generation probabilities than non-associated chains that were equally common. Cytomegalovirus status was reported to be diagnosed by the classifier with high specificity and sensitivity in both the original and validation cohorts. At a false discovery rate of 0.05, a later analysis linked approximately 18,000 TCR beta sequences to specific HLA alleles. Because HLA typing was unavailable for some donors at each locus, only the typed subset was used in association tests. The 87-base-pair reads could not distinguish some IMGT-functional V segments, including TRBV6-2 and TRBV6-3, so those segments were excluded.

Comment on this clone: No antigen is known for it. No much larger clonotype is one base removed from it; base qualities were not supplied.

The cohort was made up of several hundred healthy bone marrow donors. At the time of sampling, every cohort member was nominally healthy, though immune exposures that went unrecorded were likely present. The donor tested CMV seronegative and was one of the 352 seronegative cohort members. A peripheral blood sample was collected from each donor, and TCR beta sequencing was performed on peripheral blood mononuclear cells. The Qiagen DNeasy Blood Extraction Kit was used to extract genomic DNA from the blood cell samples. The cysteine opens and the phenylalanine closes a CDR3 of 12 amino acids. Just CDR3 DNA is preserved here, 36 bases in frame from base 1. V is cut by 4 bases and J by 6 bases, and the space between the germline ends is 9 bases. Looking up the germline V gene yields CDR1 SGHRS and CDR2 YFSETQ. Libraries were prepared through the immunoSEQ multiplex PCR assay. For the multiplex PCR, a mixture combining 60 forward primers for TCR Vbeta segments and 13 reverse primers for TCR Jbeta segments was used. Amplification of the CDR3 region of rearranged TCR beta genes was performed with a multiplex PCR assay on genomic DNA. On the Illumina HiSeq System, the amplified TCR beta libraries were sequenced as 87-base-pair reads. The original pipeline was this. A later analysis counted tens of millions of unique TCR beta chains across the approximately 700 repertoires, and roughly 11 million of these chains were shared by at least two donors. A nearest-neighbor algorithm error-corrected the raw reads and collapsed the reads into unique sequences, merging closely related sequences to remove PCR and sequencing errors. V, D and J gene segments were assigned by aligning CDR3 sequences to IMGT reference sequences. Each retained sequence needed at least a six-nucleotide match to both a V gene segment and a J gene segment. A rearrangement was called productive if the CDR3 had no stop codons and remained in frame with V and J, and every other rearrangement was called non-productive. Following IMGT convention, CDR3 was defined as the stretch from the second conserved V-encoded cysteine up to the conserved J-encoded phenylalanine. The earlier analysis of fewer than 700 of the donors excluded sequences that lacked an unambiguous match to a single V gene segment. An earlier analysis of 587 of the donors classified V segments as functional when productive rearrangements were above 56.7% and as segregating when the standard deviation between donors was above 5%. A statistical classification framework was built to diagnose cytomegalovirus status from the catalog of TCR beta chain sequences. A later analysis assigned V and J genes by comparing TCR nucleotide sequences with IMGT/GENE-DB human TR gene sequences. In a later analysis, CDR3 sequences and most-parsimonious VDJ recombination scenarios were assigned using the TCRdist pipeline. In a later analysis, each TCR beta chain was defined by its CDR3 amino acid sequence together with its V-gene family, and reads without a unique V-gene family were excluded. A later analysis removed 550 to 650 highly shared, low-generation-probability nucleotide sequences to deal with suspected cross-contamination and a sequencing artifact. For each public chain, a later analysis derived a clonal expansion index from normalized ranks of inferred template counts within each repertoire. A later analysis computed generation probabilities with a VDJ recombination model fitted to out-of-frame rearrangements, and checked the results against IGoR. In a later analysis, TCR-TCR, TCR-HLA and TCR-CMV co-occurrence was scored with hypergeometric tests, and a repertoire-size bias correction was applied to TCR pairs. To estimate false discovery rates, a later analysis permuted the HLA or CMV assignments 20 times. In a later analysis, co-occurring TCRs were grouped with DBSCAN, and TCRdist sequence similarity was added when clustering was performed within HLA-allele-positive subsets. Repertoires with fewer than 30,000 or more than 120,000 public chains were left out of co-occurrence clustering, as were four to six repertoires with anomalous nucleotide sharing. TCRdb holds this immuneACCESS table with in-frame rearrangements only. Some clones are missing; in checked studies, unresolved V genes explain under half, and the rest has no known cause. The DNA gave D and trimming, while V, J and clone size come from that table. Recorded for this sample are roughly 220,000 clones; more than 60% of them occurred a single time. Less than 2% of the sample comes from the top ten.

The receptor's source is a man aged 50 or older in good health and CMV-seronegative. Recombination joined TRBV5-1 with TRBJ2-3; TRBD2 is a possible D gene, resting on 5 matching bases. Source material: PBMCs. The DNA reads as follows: TGCGCCAGCAGCCCGGACTTTGATACGCAGTATTTT. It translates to CASSPDFDTQYF. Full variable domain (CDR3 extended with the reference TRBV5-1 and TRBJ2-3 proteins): KAGVTQTPRYLIKTRGQQVTLSCSPISGHRSVSWYQQTPGQGLQFLFEYFSETQRNKGNFPGRFSGRQFSNSRSEMNVSTLELGDSALYLCASSPDFDTQYFGPGTRLTVL.